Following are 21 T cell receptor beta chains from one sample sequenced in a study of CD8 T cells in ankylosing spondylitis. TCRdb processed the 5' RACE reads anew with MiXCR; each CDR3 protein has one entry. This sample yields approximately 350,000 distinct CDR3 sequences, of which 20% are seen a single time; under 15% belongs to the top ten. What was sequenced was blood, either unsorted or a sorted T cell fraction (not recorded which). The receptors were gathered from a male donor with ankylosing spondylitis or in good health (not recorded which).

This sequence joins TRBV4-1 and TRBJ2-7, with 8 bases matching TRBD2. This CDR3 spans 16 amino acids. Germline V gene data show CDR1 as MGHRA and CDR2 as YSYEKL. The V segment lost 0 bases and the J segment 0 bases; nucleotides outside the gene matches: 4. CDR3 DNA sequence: TGCGCCAGCAGCCAAGAGACTAGCGCTTACTCCTACGAGCAGTACTTC. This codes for CASSQETSAYSYEQYF.

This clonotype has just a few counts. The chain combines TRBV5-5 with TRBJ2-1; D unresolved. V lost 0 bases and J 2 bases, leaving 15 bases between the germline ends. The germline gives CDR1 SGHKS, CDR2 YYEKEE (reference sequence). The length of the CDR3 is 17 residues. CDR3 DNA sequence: TGTGCCAGCAGCTTGGCGGCAGGCACCTCGCCCTACAATGAGCAGTTCTTC. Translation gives CASSLAAGTSPYNEQFF.

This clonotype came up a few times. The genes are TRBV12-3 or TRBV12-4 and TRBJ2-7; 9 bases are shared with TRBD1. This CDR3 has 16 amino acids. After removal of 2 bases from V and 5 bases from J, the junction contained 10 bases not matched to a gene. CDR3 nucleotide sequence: TGTGCCAGCAGTTTAACGACCGGGACAGGGAGCCACGAGCAGTACTTC. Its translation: CASSLTTGTGSHEQYF.

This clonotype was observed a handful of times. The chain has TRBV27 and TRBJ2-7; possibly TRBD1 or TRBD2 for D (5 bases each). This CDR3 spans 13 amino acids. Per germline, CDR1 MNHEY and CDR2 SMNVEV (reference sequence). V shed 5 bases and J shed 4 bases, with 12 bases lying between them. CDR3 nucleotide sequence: TGTGCCAGCAGTACGGGACGGTTATACGAGCAGTACTTC. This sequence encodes CASSTGRLYEQYF.

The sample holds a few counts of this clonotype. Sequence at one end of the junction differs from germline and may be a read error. The CDR3 nucleotides read TGTGCCAGCAGGTTAGGGGGGAGCGAGCAGTACTTC. This translates into CASRLGGSEQYF. V and J are TRBV12-3 or TRBV12-4 and TRBJ2-7; perhaps D is TRBD1 or TRBD2 (6 bases each). The CDR3 has 12 amino acids.

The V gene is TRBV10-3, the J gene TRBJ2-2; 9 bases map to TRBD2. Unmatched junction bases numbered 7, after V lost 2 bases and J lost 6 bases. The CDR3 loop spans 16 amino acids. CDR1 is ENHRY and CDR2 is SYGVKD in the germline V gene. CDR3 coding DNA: TGTGCCATCAGTGAGACACCGGGACTAGCACCCGGGGAGCTGTTTTTT. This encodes CAISETPGLAPGELFF.

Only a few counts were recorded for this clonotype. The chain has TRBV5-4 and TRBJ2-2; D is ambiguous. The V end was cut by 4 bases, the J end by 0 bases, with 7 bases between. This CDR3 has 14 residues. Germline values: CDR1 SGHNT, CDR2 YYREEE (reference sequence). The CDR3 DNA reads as TGTGCCAGCAGCACCGCCGCGAACACCGGGGAGCTGTTTTTT. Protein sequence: CASSTAANTGELFF.

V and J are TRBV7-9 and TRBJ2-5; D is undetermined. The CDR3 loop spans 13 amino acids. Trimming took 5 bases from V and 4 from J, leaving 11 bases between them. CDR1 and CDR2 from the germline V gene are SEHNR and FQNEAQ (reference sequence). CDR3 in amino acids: CASSPELRETQYF. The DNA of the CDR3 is TGTGCCAGCAGCCCCGAACTCCGAGAGACCCAGTACTTC.

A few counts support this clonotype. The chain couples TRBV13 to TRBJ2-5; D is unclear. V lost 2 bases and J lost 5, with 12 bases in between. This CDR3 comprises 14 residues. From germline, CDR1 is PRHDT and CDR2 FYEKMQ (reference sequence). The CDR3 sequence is CASSLLQARETQYF. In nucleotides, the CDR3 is TGTGCCAGCAGCTTACTGCAGGCTCGGGAGACCCAGTACTTC.

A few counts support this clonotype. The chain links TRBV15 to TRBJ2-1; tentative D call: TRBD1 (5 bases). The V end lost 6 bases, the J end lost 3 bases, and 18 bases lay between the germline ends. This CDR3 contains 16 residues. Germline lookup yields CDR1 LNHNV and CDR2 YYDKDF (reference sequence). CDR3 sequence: CATRGGFLGVYNEQFF. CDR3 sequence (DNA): TGTGCCACCAGAGGCGGTTTCCTAGGGGTCTACAATGAGCAGTTCTTC.

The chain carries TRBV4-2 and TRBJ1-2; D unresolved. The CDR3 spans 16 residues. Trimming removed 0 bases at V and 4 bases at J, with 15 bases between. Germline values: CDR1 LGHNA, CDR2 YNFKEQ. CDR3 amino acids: CASSQDLGAAFYGYTF. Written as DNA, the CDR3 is TGTGCCAGCAGCCAAGATCTGGGAGCAGCTTTCTATGGCTACACCTTC.

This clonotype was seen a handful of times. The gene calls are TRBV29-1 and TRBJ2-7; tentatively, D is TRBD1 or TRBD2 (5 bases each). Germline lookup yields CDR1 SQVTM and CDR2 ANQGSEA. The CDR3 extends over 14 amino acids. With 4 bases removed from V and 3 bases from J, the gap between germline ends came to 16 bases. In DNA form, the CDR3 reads TGCAGCGTTGGGGGTAGAGGGGTGGGCTACGAGCAGTACTTC. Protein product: CSVGGRGVGYEQYF.

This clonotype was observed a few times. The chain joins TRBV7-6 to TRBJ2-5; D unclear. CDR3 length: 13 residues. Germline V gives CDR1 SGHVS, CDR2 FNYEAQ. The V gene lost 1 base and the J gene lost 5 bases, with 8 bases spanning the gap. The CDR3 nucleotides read TGTGCCAGCAGCTTAGTCTTAGGGGAGACCCAGTACTTC. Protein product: CASSLVLGETQYF.

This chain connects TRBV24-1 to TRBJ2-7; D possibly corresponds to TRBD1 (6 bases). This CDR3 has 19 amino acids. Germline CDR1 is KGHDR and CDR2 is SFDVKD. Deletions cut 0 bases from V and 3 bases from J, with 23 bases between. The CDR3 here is CATSDLHHRELPFLYEQYF. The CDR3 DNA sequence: TGTGCCACCAGTGATTTGCACCACAGGGAACTCCCTTTCCTCTACGAGCAGTACTTC.

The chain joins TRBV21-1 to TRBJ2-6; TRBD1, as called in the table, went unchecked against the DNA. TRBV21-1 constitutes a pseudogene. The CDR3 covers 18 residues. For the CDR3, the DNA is TGTGCCAGCAGCAAAGTCAAGGGGACAGTCTCTGGGGCCAACGTCCTGACTTTC. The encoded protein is CASSKVKGTVSGANVLTF.

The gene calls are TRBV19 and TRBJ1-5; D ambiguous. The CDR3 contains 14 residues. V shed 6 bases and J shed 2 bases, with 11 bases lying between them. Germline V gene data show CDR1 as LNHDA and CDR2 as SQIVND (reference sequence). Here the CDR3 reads CASRHKGGNQPQHF. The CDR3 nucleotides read TGTGCCAGTAGACACAAGGGAGGCAATCAGCCCCAGCATTTT.

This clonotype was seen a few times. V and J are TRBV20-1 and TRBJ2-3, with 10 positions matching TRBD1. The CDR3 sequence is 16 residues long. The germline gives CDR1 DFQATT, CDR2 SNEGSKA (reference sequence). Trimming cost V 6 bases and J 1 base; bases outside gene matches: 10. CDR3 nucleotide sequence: TGCAGTGCATTCTTAGGACAGGGGGGTCGCACAGATACGCAGTATTTT. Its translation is CSAFLGQGGRTDTQYF.

For the CDR3, the DNA is TGTGCCAGCAGCCACCTAGCGGGGGGGCAGAGTGAGCAGTTCTTC. It yields the protein CASSHLAGGQSEQFF. The chain employs TRBV7-2 and TRBJ2-1; 12 bases match TRBD2. This CDR3 has 15 residues. Germline loops: CDR1 SGHTA, CDR2 FQGNSA. The V and J ends lost 5 bases and 9 bases, in that order; junction bases with no gene match: 8.

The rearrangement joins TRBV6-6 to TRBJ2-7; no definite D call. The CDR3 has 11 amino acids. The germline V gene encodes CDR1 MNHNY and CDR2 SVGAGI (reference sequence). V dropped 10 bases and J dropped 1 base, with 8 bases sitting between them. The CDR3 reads CATYGSYEQYF. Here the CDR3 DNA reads TGTGCCACTTACGGGTCCTACGAGCAGTACTTC.

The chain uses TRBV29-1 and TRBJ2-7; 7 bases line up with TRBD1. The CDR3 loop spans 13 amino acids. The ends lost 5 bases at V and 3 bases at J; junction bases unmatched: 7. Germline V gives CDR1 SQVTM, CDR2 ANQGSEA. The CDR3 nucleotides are TGCAGCGTTAAGGGACAGAGAATCTACGAGCAGTACTTC. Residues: CSVKGQRIYEQYF.

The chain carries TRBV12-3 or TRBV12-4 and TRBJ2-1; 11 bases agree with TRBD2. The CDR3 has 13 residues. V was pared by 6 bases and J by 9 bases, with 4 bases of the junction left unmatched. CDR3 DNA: TGTGCCAGCAGGACTAGCGGGGTTCTTGAGCAGTTCTTC. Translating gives CASRTSGVLEQFF.